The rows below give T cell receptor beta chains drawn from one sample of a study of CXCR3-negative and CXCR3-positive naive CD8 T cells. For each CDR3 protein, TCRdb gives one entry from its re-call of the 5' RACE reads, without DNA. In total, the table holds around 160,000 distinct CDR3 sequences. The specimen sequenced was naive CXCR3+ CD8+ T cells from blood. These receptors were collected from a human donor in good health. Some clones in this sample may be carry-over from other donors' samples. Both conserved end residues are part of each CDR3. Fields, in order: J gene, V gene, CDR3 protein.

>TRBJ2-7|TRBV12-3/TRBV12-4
CASSLRGQGVEQYF
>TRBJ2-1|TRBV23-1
CASSQSRASGQDNEQFF
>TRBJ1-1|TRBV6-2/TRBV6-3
CASSHSPNTEAFF
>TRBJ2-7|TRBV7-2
CASSMDRGPYEQYF
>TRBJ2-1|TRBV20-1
CSARDTGLEQFF
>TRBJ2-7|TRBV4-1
CASSQDEGWDEQYF
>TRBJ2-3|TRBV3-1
CASSQDLAGLRDTQYF
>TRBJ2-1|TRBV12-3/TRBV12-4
CASSLVNNEQFF
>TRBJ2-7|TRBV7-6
CASSSIRDSTYEQYF
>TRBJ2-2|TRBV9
CASSDRGGLSTGELFF
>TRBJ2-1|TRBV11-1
CASSSPFPAGVAYNEQFF
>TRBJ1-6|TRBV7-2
CASSLDTFSPLHF
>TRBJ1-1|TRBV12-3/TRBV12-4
CASSFFLGQFMNTEAFF
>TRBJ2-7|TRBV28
CASSFSSGYEQYF
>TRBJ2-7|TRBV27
CASSPGTVEQYF
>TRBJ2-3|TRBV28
CASSPSGTSVYF
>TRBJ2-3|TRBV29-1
CSVEALAGEDPDTQYF
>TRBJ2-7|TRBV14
CASSSPKPTDSYEQYF
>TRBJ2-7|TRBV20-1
CSATERGIHEQYF
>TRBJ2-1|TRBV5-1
CASSLNAGGPGPYNEQFF
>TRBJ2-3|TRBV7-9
CASSPPAGDTQYF
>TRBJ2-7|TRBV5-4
CASSLGSIKRGPSYEQYF
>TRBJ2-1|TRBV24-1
CATSDRNEQFF
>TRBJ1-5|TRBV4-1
CASSQVAGDSNQPQHF
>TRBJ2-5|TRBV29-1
CSVPDTLKGETQYF
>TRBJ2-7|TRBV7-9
CASSETGAISYEQYF
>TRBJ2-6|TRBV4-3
CASSQEVVSGANVLTF
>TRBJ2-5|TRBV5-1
CASSSGLRQETQYF
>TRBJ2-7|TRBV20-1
CSARTSGSPLYEQYF
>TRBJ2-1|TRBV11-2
CASSHLGTSGSNEQFF
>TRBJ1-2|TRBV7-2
CASSFGGTIYGYTF
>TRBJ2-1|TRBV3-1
CASIQTRGGSGNEQFF
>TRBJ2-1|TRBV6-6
CASSSWDSPYNEQFF
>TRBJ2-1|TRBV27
CASGLAGVNEQFF
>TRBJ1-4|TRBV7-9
CASSRRDSEEKLFF
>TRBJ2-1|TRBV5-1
CASSGSRDRGGSSYNEKFF
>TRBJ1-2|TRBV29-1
CSVPGQGAQYYGYTF
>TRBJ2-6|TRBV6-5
CASRPWTSGANVLTF
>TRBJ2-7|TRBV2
CASSETLYYEQYF
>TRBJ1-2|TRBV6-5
CASSFTGLSLYGYTF
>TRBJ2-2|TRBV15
CATSRDRSTQLFF
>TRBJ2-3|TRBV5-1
CASSLGSSGTSTDTQYF